The 2 T cell receptor beta chains reported below all come from one sample, sequenced in a study of patients and donors after allogeneic stem cell transplantation. TCRdb reprocessed the RT-PCR reads with MiXCR, giving one entry per CDR3 protein. The data show about 230,000 distinct CDR3 sequences, approximately 14% seen once. The sequenced material came from blood, either unsorted or a sorted T cell fraction (not recorded which). The source is a human donor who was either an allogeneic HSCT recipient or a stem cell or donor lymphocyte infusion donor (not recorded which). It is not recorded whose cells these are; they may come from a transplant donor.

There are many counts of this clonotype. The CDR3 region is CSAITVQAGELFF. The CDR3 coding sequence is TGCAGTGCTATCACAGTGCAGGCCGGGGAGCTGTTTTTT. V is TRBV20-1 and J is TRBJ2-2; no clear D gene. The V end was cut by 4 bases, the J end by 6 bases, with 12 bases between. The CDR3 is 13 residues long. From germline, CDR1 is DFQATT and CDR2 SNEGSKA (reference sequence).

V usage is TRBV19 and J usage is TRBJ2-1; D is perhaps TRBD1 or TRBD2 (5 bases each). CDR1 LNHDA and CDR2 SQIVND come from the germline V gene (reference sequence). Deletions cut 7 bases from V and 8 bases from J, with 21 bases between. The CDR3 is 15 amino acids. The DNA for the CDR3 is TGTGCCAGTAAACCAGCAGGGACGGGTTTCGATGAGCAGTTCTTC. This sequence encodes CASKPAGTGFDEQFF.